This T cell receptor (beta chain) is from a study of cytotoxic CD8 clonotypes in ibrutinib-treated CLL. Study as a whole: Productive templates averaged approximately 260,000 per sample, and productive rearrangements 85,000 to 100,000. Study results and caveats: Clonality climbed at ibrutinib response, then dropped toward baseline at progression.

A remark on this clone: Its antigen is not identified.

Deep sequencing aimed at 1 in 200,000 to 1 in 1 million T cells' resolution. The data were produced by immunoSEQ multiplex PCR, yet TCRdb's version contains in-frame clones alone and is incomplete. Of more than 200,000 clones listed, 70% are singletons. This CDR3 comprises 13 residues. V was clipped by 7 bases and J by 2 bases; unmatched bases: 7. Germline CDR1 reads SQVTM; CDR2 reads ANQGSEA. The sequenced sample was PBMCs, obtained after 24 months of ibrutinib treatment. This receptor was obtained from a human donor with chronic lymphocytic leukemia. This rearrangement joins TRBV29-1 to TRBJ2-5; 7 bases fit TRBD2. The CDR3 region has the DNA TGCAGCGGGATGCGGGGGTCGCAAGAGACCCAGTACTTC. Encoded protein: CSGMRGSQETQYF.